The next 21 T cell receptor beta chains were all read from a single sample in a study of blood T cell repertoires in COVID-19 (TCRdb year 2020). The library was built by means of the immunoSEQ multiplex PCR assay. In its TCRdb copy, this immuneACCESS table keeps in-frame sequences only and misses some clones. Where compared with another copy, unresolved V genes explain less than half of these, and the others have no known cause. Across this sample there are 130,000 to 150,000 clones, with under 90% seen only once. Roughly 8.2% of the sample goes to the ten largest clones. Material: peripheral blood. The receptors derive from a human donor in a cohort sampled during active COVID-19.

The V and J genes are TRBV19 and TRBJ2-7; 8 positions match TRBD2. Germline-derived CDR1 and CDR2 are LNHDA and SQIVND (reference sequence). There are 15 residues in the CDR3. The ends lost 3 bases at V and 5 bases at J; junction bases unmatched: 9. CDR3 sequence: CASSMSGSLGNEQYF. The DNA of the CDR3 is TGTGCCAGTAGTATGAGCGGGAGTCTCGGGAACGAGCAGTACTTC.

V is TRBV2 and J is TRBJ2-3, with TRBD2 matching over 12 bases. The junction had 1 base not matched to a gene; V was cut back by 6 bases and J by 3 bases. The CDR3 is 14 residues long. Per germline, CDR1 SNHLY and CDR2 FYNNEI. The chain's CDR3 is CASRGTSGTDTQYF. CDR3 in DNA: TGTGCCAGCAGGGGGACTAGCGGGACAGATACGCAGTATTTT.

The chain carries TRBV9 and TRBJ1-2; D is possibly TRBD1 (5 bases). The CDR3 runs 14 residues. Trimming cost V 3 bases and J 0 bases, with 9 bases left between them. The germline gives CDR1 SGDLS, CDR2 YYNGEE. The CDR3 here is CASSAGSANYGYTF. CDR3 sequence (DNA): TGTGCCAGCAGCGCAGGGTCGGCTAACTATGGCTACACCTTC.

V gene TRBV5-1 combines with J gene TRBJ2-7, with D possibly TRBD1 on 6 matching bases. CDR3 length: 15 amino acids. CDR1 and CDR2 (germline): SGHRS, YFSETQ. V dropped 4 bases and J dropped 3 bases, with 17 bases sitting between them. The CDR3 loop is CASSVDGQLSYEQYF. CDR3 in DNA: TGCGCCAGCAGCGTTGATGGACAGTTGAGCTACGAGCAGTACTTC.

The chain employs TRBV28 and TRBJ1-2, with 7 bases lining up with TRBD1. The V and J ends lost 10 bases and 8 bases, in that order; junction bases with no gene match: 7. CDR3 length: 11 amino acids. Per the germline V gene, CDR1 is MDHEN and CDR2 is SYDVKM. The CDR3 loop is CAIHHRGGYTF. DNA of the CDR3: TGTGCCATCCACCACAGGGGCGGCTACACCTTC.

Many counts were recorded for this clone. The chain employs TRBV28 and TRBJ1-3; 9 bases map to TRBD1. Germline trimming cut 6 bases from V and 6 bases from J; bases unmatched to any gene: 30. The CDR3 is 22 amino acids. Germline CDR1 and CDR2: MDHEN and SYDVKM. CDR3 sequence: CASSSGTGTTLGANAGKNTIYF. For the CDR3, the DNA is TGTGCCAGCAGCTCCGGGACAGGGACCACTCTTGGGGCAAACGCAGGCAAAAACACCATATATTTT.

The rearrangement links TRBV5-1 to TRBJ2-7, with TRBD1 matching 9 bases. With V trimmed by 1 base and J by 0 bases, 2 bases remained unmatched. Germline V gives CDR1 SGHRS, CDR2 YFSETQ. The CDR3 loop spans 15 amino acids. The CDR3 region has the DNA TGCGCCAGCAGCTTGTTGACAGGGGGCTCCTACGAGCAGTACTTC. It codes for CASSLLTGGSYEQYF.

This clone was seen more than once but under ten times. The chain employs TRBV5-1 and TRBJ1-1, with D uncertain. Germline values: CDR1 SGHRS, CDR2 YFSETQ. Trimming cost V 5 bases and J 0 bases, with 5 bases left between them. CDR3 size: 12 residues. The CDR3 loop reads CASRSMNTEAFF. The CDR3 bases are TGCGCCAGCAGGTCCATGAACACTGAAGCTTTCTTT.

This clone was observed a few times. This chain connects TRBV7-9 to TRBJ1-1, with 7 bases fitting TRBD1. J was trimmed by 7 bases and V by 4 bases; bases with no gene match: 3. From germline, CDR1 is SEHNR and CDR2 FQNEAQ (reference sequence). This CDR3 comprises 12 residues. CDR3 residues: CASSSGQDEAFF. DNA for the CDR3: TGTGCCAGCAGCTCTGGACAGGATGAAGCTTTCTTT.

The rearrangement joins TRBV9 to TRBJ1-2; D is unresolved. Trimming stripped 0 bases from V and 0 bases from J, with 6 bases between. The CDR3 extends over 14 amino acids. CDR1 is SGDLS and CDR2 is YYNGEE in the germline V gene. The CDR3 loop is CASSVVGANYGYTF. CDR3 bases: TGTGCCAGCAGCGTAGTCGGAGCTAACTATGGCTACACCTTC.

The V gene is TRBV7-2, the J gene TRBJ2-7; tentatively, D is TRBD2 (7 bases). V lost 1 base and J 4 bases, leaving 17 bases between the germline ends. Germline V lookup: CDR1 SGHTA, CDR2 FQGNSA. CDR3 length: 16 amino acids. As DNA, the CDR3 is TGTGCCAGCAGCTTAGTGGGGGGGCATCAGGATTACGAGCAGTACTTC. This gives the protein CASSLVGGHQDYEQYF.

This clone was seen once. V gene TRBV11-2 combines with J gene TRBJ1-4; a weak D match, TRBD1 (5 bases). Per germline, CDR1 SGHAT and CDR2 FQNNGV. There are 14 residues in the CDR3. V was shortened by 4 bases and J by 7 bases, with 13 bases between the two germline ends. CDR3 coding DNA: TGTGCCAGCAGCTCCGGGTGGGGCGTTGAAAAACTGTTTTTT. Protein sequence: CASSSGWGVEKLFF.

The chain is built from TRBV28 and TRBJ2-5, with TRBD1 matching 9 bases. Germline V lookup: CDR1 MDHEN, CDR2 SYDVKM. The V and J ends lost 6 bases and 2 bases, in that order; junction bases with no gene match: 7. The CDR3 runs to 15 residues. The CDR3, as DNA: TGTGCCAGCAGCCCGCCCGGGACAGGGCAAGAGACCCAGTACTTC. It translates to CASSPPGTGQETQYF.

The chain has TRBV7-3 and TRBJ2-5; a weak D match, TRBD1 (5 bases). V dropped 2 bases and J dropped 3 bases, with 7 bases sitting between them. Per the germline V gene, CDR1 is SGHTA and CDR2 is FQGTGA. The CDR3 has 13 amino acids. The CDR3 nucleotides read TGTGCCAGCAGCTTATTCAGGGAAGAGACCCAGTACTTC. This codes for CASSLFREETQYF.

The chain uses TRBV10-3 and TRBJ1-5, with 8 bases that match TRBD1. V was clipped by 3 bases and J by 1 base; unmatched bases: 8. The germline V gene encodes CDR1 ENHRY and CDR2 SYGVKD. The CDR3 spans 17 residues. The CDR3 reads CAISEYKGQASNQPQHF. CDR3 in DNA: TGTGCCATCAGTGAATATAAGGGACAGGCGAGCAATCAGCCCCAGCATTTT.

The chain carries TRBV7-9 and TRBJ2-7; tentatively, D is TRBD1 (5 bases). CDR1 is SEHNR, CDR2 FQNEAQ, per germline (reference sequence). V was cut by 1 base and J by 5 bases, with 15 bases left in between. The CDR3 extends over 15 amino acids. CDR3 coding DNA: TGTGCCAGCAGCTTAGTGGGGCACACAAGGGACGAGCAGTACTTC. It specifies CASSLVGHTRDEQYF.

The rearrangement links TRBV9 to TRBJ1-6; no definite D call. The germline gives CDR1 SGDLS, CDR2 YYNGEE. The CDR3 runs to 17 residues. Trimming stripped 4 bases from V and 8 bases from J, with 22 bases between. The CDR3 coding sequence is TGTGCCAGCAGCACCTCGGTAGGCGGGGATAGTGATTCACCCCTCCACTTT. Encoded protein: CASSTSVGGDSDSPLHF.

The V and J genes are TRBV28 and TRBJ1-5; tentative D call: TRBD1 (6 bases). Germline lookup yields CDR1 MDHEN and CDR2 SYDVKM. The CDR3 contains 15 residues. V was cut by 5 bases and J by 6 bases, with 17 bases left in between. CDR3 loop: CASSPPWAGAQPQHF. CDR3 nucleotides: TGTGCCAGCAGTCCCCCTTGGGCAGGGGCTCAGCCCCAGCATTTT.

This clone was observed once. The rearrangement joins TRBV27 to TRBJ2-1; TRBD2 matches at 10 bases. Germline CDR1 is MNHEY and CDR2 is SMNVEV (reference sequence). This CDR3 has 16 residues. V gave up 6 bases and J gave up 4 bases; unmatched junction bases: 9. CDR3 sequence reads: CASRGTGTSVYNEQFF. The CDR3 region has the DNA TGTGCCAGCAGGGGAACCGGGACTAGCGTATACAATGAGCAGTTCTTC.

The genes are TRBV2 and TRBJ1-5, with 7 bases fitting TRBD1. V dropped 6 bases and J dropped 6; count of bases not matched to a gene: 11. Germline-derived CDR1 and CDR2 are SNHLY and FYNNEI. The CDR3 contains 15 residues. The CDR3 DNA follows: TGTGCCAGCAGACCCGGACAGGTGGGGATTCAGCCCCAGCATTTT. It translates to CASRPGQVGIQPQHF.

The sample holds one count of this clone. This chain uses TRBV4-1 with TRBJ2-7; no reliable D call. The germline V and J ends were trimmed by 0 bases and 4 bases, with 10 bases remaining between them. CDR3 length equals 14 residues. Germline assignment: CDR1 MGHRA and CDR2 YSYEKL. The CDR3 region has the DNA TGCGCCAGCAGCCAAGATATGGCGGTGTACGAGCAGTACTTC. Protein sequence: CASSQDMAVYEQYF.